The T cell receptor beta chain described here comes from a study of cytomegalovirus exposure and HLA in healthy donors. The wider study: The roughly 120 million unique TCR beta sequences, from about 179 million T cells, were found by an earlier analysis.

Details on this clone: Its antigen is still unknown.

General study findings and limits: Follow-up analysis seemed to connect common viral pathogens with several of the most significant clusters identified. Rare sequences made up most TCRs, while some public TCRs were found in many donors. A later analysis showed HLA-associated TCR beta chains outstripping equally common others in clonal expansion.

PCR used 60 Vbeta primers and 13 Jbeta primers. TCRdb's copy holds only in-frame clones and misses some; the assay was immunoSEQ multiplex PCR. The sample records about 120,000 clones, approximately 75% being singletons. The CDR3 covers 13 residues. Germline assignment: CDR1 SGHNT and CDR2 YYREEE (reference sequence). V was cut by 4 bases and J by 2 bases, with 9 bases left in between. J is TRBJ1-2 and V is TRBV5-4; the D gene is possibly TRBD1 (6 bases). Sequences were obtained from PBMCs. This receptor was obtained from a woman between 50 and 59 years old in good health and CMV-seronegative. This CDR3 is CASSARGNYGYTF. CDR3 nucleotides: TGTGCCAGCAGCGCCAGGGGCAACTATGGCTACACCTTC.